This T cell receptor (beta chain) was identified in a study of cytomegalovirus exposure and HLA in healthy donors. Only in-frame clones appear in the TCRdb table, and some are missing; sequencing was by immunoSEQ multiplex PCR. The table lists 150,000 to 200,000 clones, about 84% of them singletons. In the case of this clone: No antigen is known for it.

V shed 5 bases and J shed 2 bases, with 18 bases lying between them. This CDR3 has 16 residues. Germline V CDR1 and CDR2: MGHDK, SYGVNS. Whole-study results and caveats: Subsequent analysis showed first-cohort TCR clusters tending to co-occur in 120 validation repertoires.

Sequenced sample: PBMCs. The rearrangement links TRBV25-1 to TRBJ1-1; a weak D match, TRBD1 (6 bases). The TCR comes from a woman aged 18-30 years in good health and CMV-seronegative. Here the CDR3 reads CASSPYTGTLNTEAFF. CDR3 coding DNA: TGTGCCAGCAGTCCTTATACCGGGACACTTAACACTGAAGCTTTCTTT.